In this sample, the clone carrying this TCR beta chain turned up a few times. Its antigen is not identified. This specimen comes from a study of beta chain features in type 1 diabetes. Across the whole study: Summed over all samples, the examined sorted cells came to 95 million to 120 million. Regarding the study as a whole: VDJ junctions sequenced from type 1 diabetes patients showed fewer insertions and more deletions.

V lost 6 bases to trimming and J lost 6 bases; unmatched junction nucleotides: 6. The CDR3 extends over 16 amino acids. Investigators reverse transcribed all isolated RNA, so they sequenced expressed TCRB transcripts. About 3.6 million reads was the average for naive, central memory and regulatory T cell samples. Profiled with immunoSEQ multiplex PCR; TCRdb holds only in-frame clones, not every one. The sample contains hundreds of thousands of clones, around 15% of which appear only once. This clonotype originated in a man aged 25-45 years in good health. The rearrangement links TRBV23-1 to TRBJ2-1, with 15 bases that match TRBD2. TRBV23-1 is an open reading frame whose function is uncertain. Sequencing input: central memory CD4+ T cells from blood. The CDR3 coding sequence is TGCGCCAGCAGCCCTGGACTAGCGGGGGGGGCCAATGAGCAGTTCTTC. Residues: CASSPGLAGGANEQFF.